The rows below give T cell receptor beta chains drawn from one sample of a study of cytomegalovirus exposure and HLA in healthy donors. Sequencing used immunoSEQ multiplex PCR; TCRdb keeps in-frame clones, though not all of them. Here the sample spans 210,000 or so clones, just under 85% being singletons. Material: PBMCs. These receptors were collected from a woman aged 40 to 55 in good health and CMV-seronegative. CDR3s include the opening cysteine and the closing phenylalanine or tryptophan. The size entry is marked missing in some rows and otherwise reads once, few, many or a size class.

j_gene: TRBJ1-3; v_gene: TRBV5-3; abundance: NA; CDR3aa: CARSLVRLSSGNTIYF
j_gene: TRBJ1-5; v_gene: TRBV19; abundance: few; CDR3aa: CASMPGLSNQPQHF
j_gene: TRBJ1-3; v_gene: TRBV6-5; abundance: NA; CDR3aa: CASRNRGPGNTIYF
j_gene: TRBJ1-2; v_gene: TRBV11-2; abundance: NA; CDR3aa: CASSLDQGAHGYTF
j_gene: TRBJ1-2; v_gene: TRBV2; abundance: NA; CDR3aa: CASSVPNRGYTF
j_gene: TRBJ2-7; v_gene: TRBV11-2; abundance: NA; CDR3aa: CASSFIGGGHSYEQYF
j_gene: TRBJ2-1; v_gene: TRBV11-1; abundance: NA; CDR3aa: CASSLIRGISYSEQFF
j_gene: TRBJ1-4; v_gene: TRBV6-1; abundance: few; CDR3aa: CASSDRDRRAKLFF
j_gene: TRBJ2-2; v_gene: TRBV4-1; abundance: NA; CDR3aa: CASSQEEGGPRGELFF
j_gene: TRBJ2-2; v_gene: TRBV6-1; abundance: NA; CDR3aa: CASSEDGDYVGELFF
j_gene: TRBJ1-5; v_gene: TRBV19; abundance: NA; CDR3aa: CASSIALNSNQPQHF
j_gene: TRBJ2-7; v_gene: TRBV5-1; abundance: NA; CDR3aa: CASSLGGLAGSYEQYF
j_gene: TRBJ2-5; v_gene: TRBV27; abundance: few; CDR3aa: CASSFGEGETQYF
j_gene: TRBJ1-1; v_gene: TRBV2; abundance: few; CDR3aa: CASSVDTNTEAFF
j_gene: TRBJ1-4; v_gene: TRBV2; abundance: few; CDR3aa: CASRVDTGPGGKLFF
j_gene: TRBJ2-7; v_gene: TRBV11-3; abundance: NA; CDR3aa: CASSPSYEQYF
j_gene: TRBJ1-1; v_gene: TRBV5-8; abundance: NA; CDR3aa: CASSPLGVAFF
j_gene: TRBJ2-3; v_gene: TRBV27; abundance: few; CDR3aa: CASRGRDTQYF
j_gene: TRBJ1-6; v_gene: TRBV2; abundance: NA; CDR3aa: CASSADRGRPNSPLHF
j_gene: TRBJ2-5; v_gene: TRBV7-9; abundance: NA; CDR3aa: CASSLGTGWQETQYF
j_gene: TRBJ1-2; v_gene: TRBV15; abundance: NA; CDR3aa: CATSGGQPYGYTF
j_gene: TRBJ2-2; v_gene: TRBV5-6; abundance: few; CDR3aa: CASTRDWADTGELFF
j_gene: TRBJ1-3; v_gene: TRBV7-3; abundance: NA; CDR3aa: CASSLMGPGSGNTIYF
j_gene: TRBJ2-3; v_gene: TRBV4-3; abundance: NA; CDR3aa: CASSQDRYTGTSITDTQYF
j_gene: TRBJ2-3; v_gene: TRBV7-2; abundance: once; CDR3aa: CASSLSSDTQYF
j_gene: TRBJ2-3; v_gene: TRBV19; abundance: NA; CDR3aa: CASRWDIDTDTQYF
j_gene: TRBJ1-6; v_gene: TRBV6-1; abundance: NA; CDR3aa: CASRDRGNNSPLHF
j_gene: TRBJ1-2; v_gene: TRBV15; abundance: few; CDR3aa: CATSSRVTGYGYTF
j_gene: TRBJ2-1; v_gene: TRBV4-2; abundance: few; CDR3aa: CASSQAPSGPYNEQFF
j_gene: TRBJ1-2; v_gene: TRBV6-6; abundance: NA; CDR3aa: CASSSRQGPYGYTF
j_gene: TRBJ1-1; v_gene: TRBV7-3; abundance: few; CDR3aa: CASSRDTMNTEAFF
j_gene: TRBJ2-3; v_gene: TRBV11-3; abundance: NA; CDR3aa: CASSLVSSGPTDTQYF
j_gene: TRBJ1-1; v_gene: TRBV29-1; abundance: NA; CDR3aa: CSVFDRSGNTEAFF
j_gene: TRBJ2-1; v_gene: TRBV14; abundance: few; CDR3aa: CASSPGTNNEQFF
j_gene: TRBJ2-3; v_gene: TRBV7-9; abundance: NA; CDR3aa: CSSSLALDTDTQYF
j_gene: TRBJ2-3; v_gene: TRBV7-9; abundance: NA; CDR3aa: CAVTGLAGETDTQYF
j_gene: TRBJ1-6; v_gene: TRBV14; abundance: NA; CDR3aa: CARGAEGDSPLHF
j_gene: TRBJ2-1; v_gene: TRBV2; abundance: NA; CDR3aa: CASGVAGANSNEQFF
j_gene: TRBJ2-7; v_gene: TRBV7-8; abundance: few; CDR3aa: CASSLANGFYEQYF
j_gene: TRBJ1-1; v_gene: TRBV7-3; abundance: NA; CDR3aa: CASSSTGTGATEAFF